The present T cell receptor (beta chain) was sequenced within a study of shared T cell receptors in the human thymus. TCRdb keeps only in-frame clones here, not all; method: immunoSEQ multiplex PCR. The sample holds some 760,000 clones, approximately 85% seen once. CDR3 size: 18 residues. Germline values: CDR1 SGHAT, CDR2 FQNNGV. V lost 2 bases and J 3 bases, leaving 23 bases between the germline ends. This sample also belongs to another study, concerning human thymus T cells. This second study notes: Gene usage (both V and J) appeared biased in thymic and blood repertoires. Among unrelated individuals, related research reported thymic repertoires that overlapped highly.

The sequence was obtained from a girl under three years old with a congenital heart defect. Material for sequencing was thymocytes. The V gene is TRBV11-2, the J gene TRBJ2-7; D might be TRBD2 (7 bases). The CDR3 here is CASSLRGGTSSTIYEQYF. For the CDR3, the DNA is TGTGCCAGCAGCTTAAGGGGGGGGACTTCCTCAACTATCTACGAGCAGTACTTC.